This TCR beta chain was observed in a study of response to subunit inactivated influenza vaccine. This clonotype has only a few counts. Its specificity is unknown. Findings and caveats of the study: The authors proposed limited new T cell recruitment per seasonal influenza vaccination.

TCRdb re-called the RT-PCR reads with MiXCR, one entry per CDR3 protein. The table has about 780,000 distinct CDR3 sequences, 18% seen once. The material sequenced was PBMCs from blood, taken around 5 days after vaccination. The source is a man aged 50 to 59 who received an inactivated influenza vaccine.

The CDR3 is CASSWTLYYTGELFF. In DNA form, the CDR3 reads TGCGCCAGCAGCTGGACCCTTTATTACACCGGGGAGCTGTTTTTT. This chain links TRBV5-1 with TRBJ2-2; D is unclear. This CDR3 contains 15 residues. Germline loops: CDR1 SGHRS, CDR2 YFSETQ. V was pared by 3 bases and J by 3 bases, with 12 bases between.